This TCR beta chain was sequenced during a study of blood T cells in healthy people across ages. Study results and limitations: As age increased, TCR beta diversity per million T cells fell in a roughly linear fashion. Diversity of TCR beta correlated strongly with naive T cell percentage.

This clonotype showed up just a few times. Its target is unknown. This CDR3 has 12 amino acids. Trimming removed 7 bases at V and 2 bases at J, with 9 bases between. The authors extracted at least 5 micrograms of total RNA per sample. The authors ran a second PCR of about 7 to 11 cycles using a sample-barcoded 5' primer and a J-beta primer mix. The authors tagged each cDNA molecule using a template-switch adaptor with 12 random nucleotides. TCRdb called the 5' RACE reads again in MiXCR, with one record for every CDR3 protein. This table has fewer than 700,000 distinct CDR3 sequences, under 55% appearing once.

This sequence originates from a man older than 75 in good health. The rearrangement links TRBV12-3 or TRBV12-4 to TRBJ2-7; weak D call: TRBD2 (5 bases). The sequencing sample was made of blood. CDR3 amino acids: CASNGNTYEQYF. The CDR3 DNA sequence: TGTGCCAGCAACGGGAACACCTACGAGCAGTACTTC.